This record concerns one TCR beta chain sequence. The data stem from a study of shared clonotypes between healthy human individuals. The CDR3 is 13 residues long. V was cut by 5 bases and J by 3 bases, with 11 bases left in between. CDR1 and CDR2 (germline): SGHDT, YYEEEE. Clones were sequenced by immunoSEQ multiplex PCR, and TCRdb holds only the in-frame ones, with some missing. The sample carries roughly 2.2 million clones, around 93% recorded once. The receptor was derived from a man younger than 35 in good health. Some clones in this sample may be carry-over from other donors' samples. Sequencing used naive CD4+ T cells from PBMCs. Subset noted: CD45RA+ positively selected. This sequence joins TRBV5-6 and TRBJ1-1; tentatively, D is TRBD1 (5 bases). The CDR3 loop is CASRGETDTEAFF. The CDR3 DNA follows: TGTGCCAGCAGAGGGGAAACGGACACTGAAGCTTTCTTT. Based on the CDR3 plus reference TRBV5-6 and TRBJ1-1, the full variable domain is DAGVTQSPTHLIKTRGQQVTLRCSPKSGHDTVSWYQQALGQGPQFIFQYYEEEERQRGNFPDRFSGHQFPNYSSELNVNALLLGDSALYLCASRGETDTEAFFGQGTRLTVV.